What follows are 27 T cell receptor beta chains derived from one specimen sequenced in a study of T cells in tuberculosis listed by TCRdb under 2018. This specimen's time point label, per the study, means: new active TB diagnosis, blood taken before or within 7 days of starting treatment. Receptors were amplified or captured by the immunoSEQ multiplex PCR assay. TCRdb provides this immuneACCESS table in a form limited to in-frame rearrangements. Some clones are lacking; in checked studies, under half of them reflect an unresolved V gene, and why the rest are absent is not known. The table for this sample lists tens of thousands of clones; 70% to 90% of them were counted only once. 5% to 6.5% of the sample is held by the ten biggest clonotypes. This sample comprised PBMCs, obtained at tuberculosis diagnosis. The receptors were sampled from an adult with tuberculosis.

The gene calls are TRBV25-1 and TRBJ2-3, with TRBD2 as a possible D gene (6 bases). This CDR3 region has 15 residues. The germline gives CDR1 MGHDK, CDR2 SYGVNS. Trimming removed 2 bases at V and 3 bases at J, with 12 bases between. CDR3 residues: CASSEGDLDTDTQYF. The CDR3 bases are TGTGCCAGCAGTGAAGGGGACTTAGATACAGATACGCAGTATTTT.

The chain recombines TRBV7-2 with TRBJ2-7; 8 nucleotides line up with TRBD2. Germline V lookup: CDR1 SGHTA, CDR2 FQGNSA. With 5 bases clipped from V and 2 bases from J, the junction kept 11 bases outside the gene matches. The CDR3 contains 16 residues. The CDR3 loop reads CASSPRGAGETYEQYF. The DNA for the CDR3 is TGTGCCAGCAGCCCCCGAGGAGCGGGGGAGACCTACGAGCAGTACTTC.

V usage is TRBV7-8 and J usage is TRBJ1-5; D is possibly TRBD1 (5 bases). The V gene lost 4 bases and the J gene lost 4 bases, with 17 bases spanning the gap. Germline CDR1 is SGHVS and CDR2 is FQNEAQ. This CDR3 region has 16 residues. The CDR3, as DNA: TGTGCCAGCAGCTCCCGCGACAGAGGCCCTAATCAGCCCCAGCATTTT. Encoded protein: CASSSRDRGPNQPQHF.

V gene TRBV5-6 combines with J gene TRBJ2-7; TRBD2 matches at 7 bases. This CDR3 is built from 16 residues. Germline trimming cut 0 bases from V and 0 bases from J; bases unmatched to any gene: 6. The germline V gene has CDR1 SGHDT and CDR2 YYEEEE. CDR3 DNA sequence: TGTGCCAGCAGCTTGGCGGGGCGGACTAGCTCCTACGAGCAGTACTTC. This encodes CASSLAGRTSSYEQYF.

The V call is TRBV5-1, the J call TRBJ2-5; TRBD1 might be the D (6 bases). This CDR3 is 14 amino acids long. Germline lookup yields CDR1 SGHRS and CDR2 YFSETQ. V lost 5 bases and J 5 bases, leaving 16 bases between the germline ends. This chain's CDR3 is CASRPTTGMETQYF. CDR3 DNA sequence: TGCGCCAGCAGGCCTACCACAGGGATGGAGACCCAGTACTTC.

V usage is TRBV10-3 and J usage is TRBJ2-3, with D unresolved. Germline assignment: CDR1 ENHRY and CDR2 SYGVKD. CDR3 length equals 10 residues. V lost 10 bases and J lost 6, with 8 bases in between. This CDR3 reads CATSSDTQYF. DNA of the CDR3: TGTGCCACCTCCTCGGATACGCAGTATTTT.

This clone was counted a few times. V and J are TRBV4-1 and TRBJ2-1; D remains ambiguous. This CDR3 spans 16 amino acids. Deletions cut 1 base from V and 4 bases from J, with 14 bases between. In germline, CDR1 is MGHRA, CDR2 YSYEKL. CDR3 region: CASSQVDLVVYNEQFF. The CDR3 coding sequence is TGCGCCAGCAGCCAAGTAGACCTAGTGGTATACAATGAGCAGTTCTTC.

The chain couples TRBV12-5 to TRBJ1-5; TRBD1 agrees at 7 bases. Trimming took 5 bases from V and 3 from J; bases not matched to a gene: 7. The CDR3 sequence is 15 residues long. Germline assignment: CDR1 LGHNT and CDR2 FRNRAP. This chain's CDR3 is CASGMSGTVNQPQHF. CDR3 sequence (DNA): TGTGCTAGTGGTATGTCCGGGACAGTCAATCAGCCCCAGCATTTT.

Only one count was recorded for this clone. The chain is built from TRBV5-1 and TRBJ2-3; tentative D call: TRBD2 (8 bases). CDR1 SGHRS and CDR2 YFSETQ come from the germline V gene. V lost 6 bases and J 3 bases, leaving 20 bases between the germline ends. CDR3 length: 16 residues. CDR3 sequence reads: CASTGGGRAATDTQYF. The CDR3 DNA is TGCGCCAGCACGGGAGGGGGCCGAGCGGCGACAGATACGCAGTATTTT.

The chain uses TRBV4-1 and TRBJ2-7; D not resolved. The V gene's germline CDR1 is MGHRA and CDR2 YSYEKL. Trimming took 0 bases from V and 4 from J, leaving 7 bases between them. The CDR3 totals 13 residues. The CDR3 loop is CASSQDPTYEQYF. The CDR3 DNA follows: TGCGCCAGCAGCCAAGACCCGACTTACGAGCAGTACTTC.

The chain carries TRBV19 and TRBJ2-3; TRBD2 matches 12 bases. The length of the CDR3 is 14 residues. CDR1 is LNHDA and CDR2 is SQIVND in the germline V gene (reference sequence). V dropped 3 bases and J dropped 9; count of bases not matched to a gene: 4. CDR3 in amino acids: CASSIPGTSGTQYF. In nucleotides, the CDR3 is TGTGCCAGTAGTATTCCCGGGACTAGCGGGACGCAGTATTTT.

The rearrangement links TRBV5-6 to TRBJ1-1; no clear D. V dropped 0 bases and J dropped 8 bases, with 8 bases sitting between them. Germline V gene lookup returns CDR1 SGHDT and CDR2 YYEEEE. The CDR3 has 12 amino acids. For the CDR3, the DNA is TGTGCCAGCAGCTTGGGGAGAAACGAAGCTTTCTTT. It specifies CASSLGRNEAFF.

The rearrangement links TRBV30 to TRBJ2-7; D uncertain. From germline, CDR1 is GTSNPN and CDR2 SVGIG (reference sequence). Trimming took off 5 bases at V and 2 bases at J, with 7 bases between the two ends. This CDR3 is built from 11 residues. In DNA, the CDR3 is TGTGCCTGGGGGCGACCCTACGAGCAGTACTTC. This gives the protein CAWGRPYEQYF.

The rearrangement joins TRBV30 to TRBJ1-2; 12 bases agree with TRBD1. The V and J ends lost 5 bases and 8 bases, in that order; junction bases with no gene match: 9. CDR3 length equals 14 residues. In germline, CDR1 is GTSNPN, CDR2 SVGIG (reference sequence). In DNA form, the CDR3 reads TGTGCCTGGGGACCGGGACAGGGGGCGTGGGGCTACACCTTC. Translated: CAWGPGQGAWGYTF.

The rearrangement joins TRBV6-4 to TRBJ2-3; D not certain. Trimming cost V 2 bases and J 6 bases, with 9 bases left between them. Germline V CDR1 and CDR2: MRHNA, SNTAGT. The CDR3 covers 13 residues. The CDR3 spells CASSDRVEDTQYF. CDR3 sequence (DNA): TGTGCCAGCAGTGACCGAGTAGAGGATACGCAGTATTTT.

The V and J genes are TRBV2 and TRBJ2-2; 8 bases are a match to TRBD2. The V gene's germline CDR1 is SNHLY and CDR2 FYNNEI. The CDR3 runs to 16 residues. The V gene end was trimmed by 1 base and the J gene end by 4 bases; junction bases not matched to a gene: 5. CDR3 coding DNA: TGTGCCAGCAGTGAAGATGGCGGGGGGTTCACCGGGGAGCTGTTTTTT. It yields the protein CASSEDGGGFTGELFF.

The V call is TRBV11-2, the J call TRBJ2-7, with TRBD1 matching 10 bases. This CDR3 comprises 15 residues. The V gene's germline CDR1 is SGHAT and CDR2 FQNNGV. V shed 5 bases and J 4 bases; nucleotides not matched to a gene: 8. DNA for the CDR3: TGTGCCAGCAGCCCGGCCGGGACAGGGGTATACGAGCAGTACTTC. Translation: CASSPAGTGVYEQYF.

This chain joins TRBV6-6 and TRBJ2-5; possible D gene TRBD1, 6 bases. The CDR3 is 16 residues long. Per the germline V gene, CDR1 is MNHNY and CDR2 is SVGAGI (reference sequence). V was pared by 5 bases and J by 5 bases, with 21 bases between. The CDR3 here is CASSIGGWGRGETQYF. CDR3 sequence (DNA): TGTGCCAGCAGTATAGGGGGTTGGGGGAGAGGTGAGACCCAGTACTTC.

To note about this clone: The junction and the germline gene differ at one end; a read error may be behind it. V usage is TRBV7-9 and J usage is TRBJ2-7; tentative D call: TRBD1 (6 bases). CDR3 length: 14 amino acids. Germline CDR1 and CDR2: SEHNR and FQNEAQ (reference sequence). The CDR3: CASSLAKINMDSSF. CDR3 nucleotide sequence: TGTGCCAGCAGCTTAGCGAAGATCAATATGGACAGCTCCTTC.

The chain recombines TRBV6-5 with TRBJ2-5; 13 bases are a match to TRBD2. The CDR3 length is 16 residues. V trimming: 0 bases; J trimming: 6 bases; junction bases outside the gene matches: 4. CDR1 is MNHEY and CDR2 is SVGAGI in the germline V gene. CDR3 sequence reads: CASSYSTSGRAQTQYF. The CDR3 DNA is TGTGCCAGCAGTTACTCCACTAGCGGGAGGGCCCAGACCCAGTACTTC.

The chain couples TRBV6-1 to TRBJ1-5; D gene ambiguous. Per the germline V gene, CDR1 is MNHNS and CDR2 is SASEGT. V was cut by 8 bases and J by 1 base, with 12 bases left in between. The CDR3 runs 14 residues. DNA for the CDR3: TGTGCCAGCGAGAGGGCCGGAAGCAATCAGCCCCAGCATTTT. Its protein product is CASERAGSNQPQHF.

The V and J genes are TRBV7-2 and TRBJ1-6; 7 bases align to TRBD1. The germline V gene encodes CDR1 SGHTA and CDR2 FQGNSA. Germline trimming cut 5 bases from V and 6 bases from J; bases unmatched to any gene: 4. The CDR3 covers 14 residues. The CDR3 spells CASSPTGFNSPLHF. The CDR3 DNA reads as TGTGCCAGCAGCCCGACAGGGTTTAATTCACCCCTCCACTTT.

CDR3 amino acids: CASSEDRGNEKLFF. The DNA of the CDR3 is TGTGCCAGCAGTGAAGACAGGGGTAATGAAAAACTGTTTTTT. This chain joins TRBV28 and TRBJ1-4; TRBD1 aligns across 8 bases. V lost 5 bases, J lost 4 bases, and 3 bases stayed unmatched. The length of the CDR3 is 14 residues. CDR1 MDHEN and CDR2 SYDVKM come from the germline V gene.

The genes are TRBV14 and TRBJ2-6; D is perhaps TRBD1 (6 bases). This CDR3 is built from 16 residues. Trimming removed 4 bases from V and 4 bases from J, with 14 bases in between. The germline CDR1 and CDR2 sequences are SGHDN and FVKESK. The CDR3 region is CASSPFPGAGANVLTF. The CDR3 nucleotides read TGTGCCAGCAGCCCTTTCCCAGGGGCGGGGGCCAACGTCCTGACTTTC.

The rearrangement uses TRBV7-2 and TRBJ2-7, with 10 bases matching TRBD1. The V and J ends lost 3 bases and 2 bases, in that order; junction bases with no gene match: 10. This CDR3 contains 17 residues. Germline V gene data show CDR1 as SGHTA and CDR2 as FQGNSA. The DNA for the CDR3 is TGTGCCAGCAGCTTCCCCTCTGACAGGGGGCCGCCCTACGAGCAGTACTTC. Translated, it gives CASSFPSDRGPPYEQYF.

A single count supports this clone. This chain connects TRBV6-1 to TRBJ1-1; D remains unclear. The germline V and J ends were trimmed by 6 bases and 1 base, with 15 bases remaining between them. This CDR3 is 15 amino acids long. Per the germline V gene, CDR1 is MNHNS and CDR2 is SASEGT. The CDR3 nucleotides are TGTGCCAGCAGGAGGAGCAGCTCCTCGAACACTGAAGCTTTCTTT. Residues: CASRRSSSSNTEAFF.

This chain links TRBV28 with TRBJ2-7; 8 bases are shared with TRBD1. The V gene's germline CDR1 is MDHEN and CDR2 SYDVKM. This CDR3 region has 16 residues. The V segment lost 3 bases and the J segment 5 bases; nucleotides outside the gene matches: 12. CDR3: CASSFPEDRDRNEQYF. CDR3 in DNA: TGTGCCAGCAGTTTTCCCGAGGACAGGGATAGAAACGAGCAGTACTTC.